A selection of T cell receptor beta chains follows, all from one sample in a study of cytomegalovirus exposure and HLA in healthy donors. Libraries were prepared by immunoSEQ multiplex PCR; TCRdb keeps only in-frame clonotypes and omits some of them. The table includes roughly 180,000 clones, 60% to 85% detected once. The source material was PBMCs. The receptors come from a girl aged 10 to 17 in good health and CMV-seropositive. Each CDR3 is given without its conserved first and last residue. Size tells how often a clone was seen (once, few, many) or the class of an expanded clone, and some rows leave it out.

TRBJ1-6,few,TRBV27,ASSPGSGNSPLH
TRBJ2-7,.,TRBV18,ASSPPSGTYEQY
TRBJ1-2,.,TRBV10-3,AISDPKAGGGYT
TRBJ2-2,few,TRBV27,ASSLWASGGEYTGELF
TRBJ2-3,.,TRBV9,ASTETGGSDTQY
TRBJ2-1,.,TRBV27,ASSLSSVPNEQF
TRBJ2-7,.,TRBV6-5,ASRTGDYEQY
TRBJ2-7,.,TRBV30,AWRVQGLAGKEQY
TRBJ2-5,.,TRBV4-3,ASSQDQAGGLQETQY
TRBJ2-1,.,TRBV7-8,ASSSPGGLSYNEQF
TRBJ1-3,.,TRBV5-4,ASSLGGSLGNTIY
TRBJ1-3,.,TRBV19,ASSASLGNTIY
TRBJ2-1,.,TRBV9,ASSEDSLGVEQF
TRBJ2-5,.,TRBV5-4,ASSIETDQETQY
TRBJ2-1,.,TRBV9,ASGGGNNEQF
TRBJ1-2,.,TRBV7-9,ASSSPPYGYT
TRBJ2-1,.,TRBV5-1,ASSTTGIYEQF
TRBJ1-1,.,TRBV11-3,ASSLVTEAEAF
TRBJ2-7,.,TRBV10-2,ASSESRTSGENEQY
TRBJ1-3,.,TRBV19,ASTPGVTGNTIY
TRBJ2-3,.,TRBV5-1,ASSLGGSGGTDTQY
TRBJ1-6,.,TRBV27,ASSTYSLPSYSPLH
TRBJ2-5,few,TRBV29-1,SVEGVAGGPETQY
TRBJ1-1,.,TRBV18,ASSPTGWNTEAF
TRBJ1-1,.,TRBV27,ASSWGPLMNTEAF
TRBJ2-5,few,TRBV7-5,ARSLVGAMKTQY
TRBJ2-7,once,TRBV18,ASSPSPSSYEQY
TRBJ2-3,.,TRBV5-4,ASSFGQGYTDTQY
TRBJ2-1,.,TRBV18,ASSPQGASYNEQF
TRBJ2-1,.,TRBV10-3,AISDLAGGPGNEQF
TRBJ1-5,.,TRBV7-2,ASSLGRNQPQH
TRBJ2-3,.,TRBV30,AWTPLAGGPASTDTQY
TRBJ1-1,.,TRBV2,ASSEGTGKNTEAF
TRBJ2-6,.,TRBV2,ASTRDTSSGANVLT
TRBJ2-7,.,TRBV10-2,AISDGWGVDEQY
TRBJ1-1,.,TRBV6-1,ASSEYGGALMNTEAF
TRBJ1-3,few,TRBV19,ASSRDGTGLSGNTIY
TRBJ2-2,.,TRBV4-3,ASSQEQGATGELF
TRBJ2-7,.,TRBV28,ASRPTSGQGSINEQY
TRBJ2-5,.,TRBV7-9,ASSSSGGARETQY
TRBJ1-1,once,TRBV6-6,ASSYPAEGRAQAF
TRBJ1-1,.,TRBV10-3,AIRGTGLGTEAF
TRBJ2-7,.,TRBV11-2,ASSIGHVISYEQY
TRBJ2-7,few,TRBV5-6,ASSRTGGDYEQY
TRBJ2-3,once,TRBV11-3,ASSHTGDGTDTQY
TRBJ2-3,.,TRBV6-6,ASSYSLAGPGDTQY
TRBJ1-2,.,TRBV4-3,ASSQDLRDGYT